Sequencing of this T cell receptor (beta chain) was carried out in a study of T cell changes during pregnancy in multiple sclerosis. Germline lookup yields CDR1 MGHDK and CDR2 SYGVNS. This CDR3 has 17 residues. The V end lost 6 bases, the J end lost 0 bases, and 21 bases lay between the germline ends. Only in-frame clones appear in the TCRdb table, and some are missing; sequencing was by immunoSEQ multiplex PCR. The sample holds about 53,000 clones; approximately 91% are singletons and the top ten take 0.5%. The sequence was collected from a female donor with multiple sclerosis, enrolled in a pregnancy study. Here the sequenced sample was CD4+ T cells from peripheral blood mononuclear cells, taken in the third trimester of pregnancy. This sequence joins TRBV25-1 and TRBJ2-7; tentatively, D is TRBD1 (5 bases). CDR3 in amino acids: CASSPSPRQFSSYEQYF. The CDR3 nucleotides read TGTGCCAGCAGCCCCTCCCCCCGACAGTTTAGCTCCTACGAGCAGTACTTC.